The next 27 T cell receptor beta chains were all read from a single sample in a study of immune characterization of retroperitoneal liposarcoma. Via MiXCR, TCRdb re-called the PCR reads, giving one row per CDR3 protein. The table shows roughly 2,900 distinct CDR3 sequences, with around 27% occurring only once. The sample consisted of tumor tissue. The receptors shown here come from a female donor with retroperitoneal liposarcoma.

A word on this clonotype: This clone may be a read error of a much larger clone one base away. The chain uses TRBV14 and TRBJ2-1; 14 bases agree with TRBD2. The end of the DNA fits TRBJ2-7 better, so the J call may be wrong. CDR3 length: 18 amino acids. The germline CDR1 and CDR2 sequences are SGHDN and FVKESK. The CDR3 DNA is TGTGCCAGCAGCCAAGGCCCGACTAGCGGGAGGGCCTGGGGTGAGCAGTACTTC. Residues: CASSQGPTSGRAWGEQYF.

This clonotype was counted only a few times. The chain uses TRBV6-5 and TRBJ2-5; 11 nucleotides agree with TRBD2. CDR1 is MNHEY and CDR2 is SVGAGI in the germline V gene. The trim removed 0 bases at V and 5 bases at J, leaving 8 bases unmatched. The CDR3 runs 17 residues. The CDR3 coding sequence is TGTGCCAGCAGTTACTCGGTTAGCGGGAGGGCCTTTGAGACCCAGTACTTC. Residues: CASSYSVSGRAFETQYF.

This clonotype is termed medium-sized. The rearrangement links TRBV11-2 to TRBJ2-3; 11 positions match TRBD2. The length of the CDR3 is 17 residues. Germline assignment: CDR1 SGHAT and CDR2 FQNNGV. V lost 1 base to trimming and J lost 0 bases; unmatched junction nucleotides: 3. CDR3 nucleotides: TGTGCCAGCAGCTTAGGGTGGACTAGCGGGAGCACAGATACGCAGTATTTT. Translation gives CASSLGWTSGSTDTQYF.

This clonotype came up many times. The chain links TRBV15 to TRBJ2-7, with 9 bases identical to TRBD2. Trimming removed 8 bases from V and 6 bases from J; junction bases left unmatched: 11. CDR3 length: 14 residues. Germline loops: CDR1 LNHNV, CDR2 YYDKDF (reference sequence). CDR3 amino acids: CATSQAGGKREQYF. The CDR3 DNA reads TGTGCCACCTCGCAGGCGGGAGGGAAGCGCGAGCAGTACTTC.

This clonotype qualifies as medium-sized (0.01 to 0.1%). One base away lies a much larger clone, so this may be a sequencing read error. This chain joins TRBV27 and TRBJ2-1, with TRBD2 matching 12 bases. Gene TRBJ2-7 matches the end of the DNA better, so the J call may be wrong. CDR1 is MNHEY, CDR2 SMNVEV, per germline (reference sequence). The CDR3 length is 21 residues. CDR3 region: CASSLWSSGRARVSSYNEQYF. As DNA, the CDR3 is TGTGCCAGCAGTTTATGGTCTAGCGGGAGGGCTCGTGTAAGCTCCTACAATGAGCAGTACTTC.

This chain links TRBV7-6 with TRBJ2-5; the D gene is possibly TRBD2 (6 bases). TRBJ2-7 explains the end of the DNA better; the J call may be wrong. This CDR3 has 16 amino acids. CDR1 is SGHVS and CDR2 is FNYEAQ in the germline V gene. The DNA of the CDR3 is TGTGCCAGCAGCTTAATGCCGGGGGTGGCGTCCTACGAGCAGTACTTC. This gives the protein CASSLMPGVASYEQYF.

The gene calls are TRBV7-6 and TRBJ2-1, with no clear D. The DNA matches TRBJ2-5 better at its end, which makes the J call doubtful. Per germline, CDR1 SGHVS and CDR2 FNYEAQ. This CDR3 is 11 amino acids long. For the CDR3, the DNA is TGTGCCAGCAGCCCGCGGGAGACCCAGTACTTC. Translated: CASSPRETQYF.

This clonotype was counted at least ten times. CDR3 loop: CASSPAGDGSSEQYF. The CDR3 DNA reads as TGTGCCAGCAGCCCCGCTGGGGATGGGTCTTCCGAGCAGTACTTC. This chain joins TRBV5-4 and TRBJ2-7; no firm D call. The V end lost 4 bases, the J end lost 6 bases, and 20 bases lay between the germline ends. Germline V lookup: CDR1 SGHNT, CDR2 YYREEE (reference sequence). This CDR3 spans 15 amino acids.

J is TRBJ2-1 and V is TRBV27; D is possibly TRBD1 or TRBD2 (5 bases each). The J call could be wrong; TRBJ2-5 is a better fit for the DNA end. The CDR3 has 14 amino acids. Germline lookup yields CDR1 MNHEY and CDR2 SMNVEV (reference sequence). This CDR3 reads CASSPRDGEETQYF. CDR3 bases: TGTGCCAGCAGTCCCCGGGACGGGGAAGAGACCCAGTACTTC.

The V call is TRBV7-6, the J call TRBJ2-5; D could derive from TRBD1 or TRBD2 (6 bases each). The J call could be wrong; TRBJ2-7 is a better fit for the DNA end. The CDR3 is 14 residues long. Germline CDR1 is SGHVS and CDR2 is FNYEAQ. The CDR3 nucleotides read TGTGCCAGCAGCTTAGAGGGGGGCTGCCACGAGCAGTACTTC. This translates into CASSLEGGCHEQYF.

This clonotype is categorized as medium-sized (0.01 to 0.1%). The chain combines TRBV6-1 with TRBJ2-2; 8 nucleotides align to TRBD1. Germline lookup yields CDR1 MNHNS and CDR2 SASEGT. Trimming at V came to 7 bases and at J to 4 bases, leaving 5 bases not matched to a gene. The CDR3 spans 14 residues. Written as DNA, the CDR3 is TGTGCCAGCAATCGGGACAGGAGCACCGGGGAGCTGTTTTTT. It yields the protein CASNRDRSTGELFF.

About this clonotype: A much larger clone lies one base from this, so it may be a read error. V and J are TRBV5-1 and TRBJ2-5; weak D call: TRBD1 (5 bases). Germline assignment: CDR1 SGHRS and CDR2 YFSETQ. The CDR3 runs 14 residues. The V and J ends lost 0 bases and 11 bases respectively, with 17 bases between them. CDR3 in DNA: TGCGCCAGCAGCTTGGAGGGGCCGTACAATGAGCAGTACTTC. Translating gives CASSLEGPYNEQYF. The full variable domain, its missing parts supplied by reference TRBV5-1 and TRBJ2-5, is KAGVTQTPRYLIKTRGQQVTLSCSPISGHRSVSWYQQTPGQGLQFLFEYFSETQRNKGNFPGRFSGRQFSNSRSEMNVSTLELGDSALYLCASSLEGPYNEQYFGPGTRLLVL.

This clonotype was detected a few times. The chain couples TRBV6-1 to TRBJ1-5; perhaps TRBD1 as D (6 bases). Germline CDR1 and CDR2: MNHNS and SASEGT. The CDR3 is made up of 15 amino acids. V was pared by 6 bases and J by 2 bases, with 14 bases between. CDR3 residues: CASSEVQGGNQPQHF. In DNA, the CDR3 is TGTGCCAGCAGCGAGGTACAGGGCGGCAATCAGCCCCAGCATTTT.

The rearrangement uses TRBV25-1 and TRBJ2-4; no definite D call. V shed 2 bases and J shed 13 bases, with 12 bases lying between them. The CDR3 covers 12 residues. CDR1 is MGHDK, CDR2 SYGVNS, per germline. The CDR3 DNA reads TGTGCCAGCAGTGAAGGTCGGCTTGAGCAGTACTTC. Amino acids: CASSEGRLEQYF. Complete variable domain (other parts from reference TRBV25-1 and TRBJ2-4): EADIYQTPRYLVIGTGKKITLECSQTMGHDKMYWYQQDPGMELHLIHYSYGVNSTEKGDLSSESTVSRIRTEHFPLTLESARPSHTSQYLCASSEGRLEQYFGAGTRLSVL.

The J gene is TRBJ2-1, the V gene TRBV7-2, with D perhaps TRBD1 (5 bases). Trimming removed 5 bases from V and 4 bases from J, with 15 bases in between. CDR3 length equals 15 residues. CDR1 SGHTA and CDR2 FQGNSA come from the germline V gene. The CDR3 bases are TGTGCCAGCAGCCCCCCAGGGAACCTATACAATGAGCAGTTCTTC. Amino acids: CASSPPGNLYNEQFF.

The chain uses TRBV14 and TRBJ2-5; TRBD1 aligns across 9 bases. This CDR3 contains 15 residues. Germline V gives CDR1 SGHDN, CDR2 FVKESK. V shed 2 bases, J shed 4 bases, and the junction held 5 bases outside the gene matches. CDR3 region: CASSQQTGGLETQYF. The CDR3 DNA follows: TGTGCCAGCAGCCAACAGACAGGGGGGCTAGAGACCCAGTACTTC. Combining the CDR3 with reference TRBV14 and TRBJ2-5 gives the whole variable domain EAGVTQFPSHSVIEKGQTVTLRCDPISGHDNLYWYRRVMGKEIKFLLHFVKESKQDESGMPNNRFLAERTGGTYSTLKVQPAELEDSGVYFCASSQQTGGLETQYFGPGTRLLVL.

The V call is TRBV6-9, the J call TRBJ2-5; D not resolved. Germline values: CDR1 MNHGY, CDR2 SVAAGI. Trimming took off 8 bases at V and 2 bases at J, with 9 bases between the two ends. The length of the CDR3 is 12 residues. CDR3 in DNA: TGTGCCAGCTCAGGAGTTCAAGAGACCCAGTACTTC. Its protein is CASSGVQETQYF.

Judged by abundance, this clonotype is medium-sized. The chain has TRBV6-2 or TRBV6-3 and TRBJ2-4; 8 nucleotides match TRBD1. The J segment lost 7 bases and the V segment lost 6 bases, leaving 8 bases of the junction unmatched. The CDR3 has 14 residues. Germline-derived CDR1 and CDR2 are MNHEY and SVGEGT. The CDR3 DNA reads TGTGCCAGCAGAACCGGGACAGGATCTAACATTCAGTACTTC. It encodes CASRTGTGSNIQYF.

This clonotype was seen more than once but under ten times. This sequence joins TRBV25-1 and TRBJ2-1, with D tentatively TRBD1 (6 bases). V shed 6 bases and J shed 8 bases, with 20 bases lying between them. The germline V gene encodes CDR1 MGHDK and CDR2 SYGVNS. This CDR3 spans 15 amino acids. CDR3 bases: TGTGCCAGCAGCGGGGACCAGGGGAGTAGTTATGAGCAGTTCTTC. Translating it yields CASSGDQGSSYEQFF.

This clonotype counts as medium-sized. This chain joins TRBV27 and TRBJ2-5, with 10 bases aligning to TRBD1. This CDR3 has 15 amino acids. J was trimmed by 11 bases and V by 2 bases; bases with no gene match: 11. The germline gives CDR1 MNHEY, CDR2 SMNVEV (reference sequence). The CDR3 is CASSLQTGGYNEQYF. The DNA for the CDR3 is TGTGCCAGCAGTTTACAGACAGGGGGCTACAATGAGCAGTACTTC.

This clonotype is medium-sized (0.01 to 0.1%) by share. The rearrangement joins TRBV6-1 to TRBJ2-5; D uncertain. Germline CDR1 MNHNS, CDR2 SASEGT. V was clipped by 3 bases and J by 11 bases, with 10 bases between them. The CDR3 extends over 11 amino acids. The CDR3 protein is CASSDKSEQYF. CDR3 DNA sequence: TGTGCCAGCAGTGACAAGAGTGAGCAGTACTTC.

V and J are TRBV10-2 and TRBJ2-1; maybe TRBD2 (7 bases). This CDR3 region has 13 residues. From germline, CDR1 is WSHSY and CDR2 SAAADI. V lost 3 bases, J lost 13 bases, and 16 bases lay in between. CDR3 protein: CASSDPGRGQQFF. As DNA, the CDR3 is TGCGCCAGCAGTGATCCAGGGCGGGGGCAACAGTTCTTC.

This clonotype is medium-sized (0.01 to 0.1%) within its sample. Its ends do not fully match the called genes, so a read error is possible. The rearrangement joins TRBV12-3 or TRBV12-4 to TRBJ2-3; TRBD2 agrees at 7 bases. CDR3 length: 12 residues. CDR3 residues: CASRSGLLGGNF. The CDR3 DNA follows: TGTGCCAGCAGATCGGGACTATTAGGCGGCAATTTT.

This chain uses TRBV6-5 with TRBJ2-1, with no clear D. Trimming shortened V by 0 bases and J by 7 bases, and 10 bases separated the two germline ends. This CDR3 is built from 14 residues. Germline CDR1 MNHEY, CDR2 SVGAGI. The chain's CDR3 is CASSYSGSRNEQFF. For the CDR3, the DNA is TGTGCCAGCAGTTACTCGGGTTCTAGGAATGAGCAGTTCTTC.

The gene calls are TRBV7-2 and TRBJ2-1; unclear D gene. From germline, CDR1 is SGHTA and CDR2 FQGNSA. Trimming took 1 base from V and 0 from J, leaving 7 bases between them. CDR3 length: 15 amino acids. DNA for the CDR3: TGTGCCAGCAGCTTAGAATATACCTCCTACAATGAGCAGTTCTTC. Residues: CASSLEYTSYNEQFF.

J is TRBJ2-4 and V is TRBV7-2, with 8 bases that match TRBD2. This CDR3 comprises 19 residues. Unmatched junction bases numbered 28, after V lost 5 bases and J lost 13 bases. CDR1 SGHTA and CDR2 FQGNSA come from the germline V gene. CDR3 region: CASSRTRGAGGFSYNEQYF. The CDR3 DNA is TGTGCCAGCAGCCGAACGAGAGGGGCGGGAGGTTTCTCCTACAATGAGCAGTACTTC.

This clonotype ranks as medium-sized. V gene TRBV30 combines with J gene TRBJ2-3; 7 positions match TRBD1. Germline V gene sequence: CDR1 GTSNPN, CDR2 SVGIG (reference sequence). This CDR3 is 13 amino acids long. The V gene end was trimmed by 4 bases and the J gene end by 6 bases; junction bases not matched to a gene: 7. The CDR3 region is CAWTGGMVDTQYF. The CDR3 DNA reads TGTGCCTGGACAGGGGGTATGGTTGATACGCAGTATTTT.